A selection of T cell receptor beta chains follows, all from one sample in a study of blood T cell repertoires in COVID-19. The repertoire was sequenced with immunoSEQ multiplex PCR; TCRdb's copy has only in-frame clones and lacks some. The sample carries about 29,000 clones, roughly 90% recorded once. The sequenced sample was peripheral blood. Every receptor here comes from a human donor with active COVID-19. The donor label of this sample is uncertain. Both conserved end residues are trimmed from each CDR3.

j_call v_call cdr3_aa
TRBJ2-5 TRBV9 ASSTRQGVYQETQY
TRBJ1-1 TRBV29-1 SVEDPTSHGF
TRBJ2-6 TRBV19 ASSIQGTGANVLT
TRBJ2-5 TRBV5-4 ASSFAGEETQY
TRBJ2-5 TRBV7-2 ASSGIGGGGGETQY
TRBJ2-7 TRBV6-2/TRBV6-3 ASSYSRVYSDEQY
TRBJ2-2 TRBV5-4 ASSSIGNRGRTGELF
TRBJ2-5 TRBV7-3 ASSPLHRVGETQY
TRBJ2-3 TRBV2 ASSERLTDTQY
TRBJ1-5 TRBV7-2 ASSSDGNQPQH
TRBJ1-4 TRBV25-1 ASSEIPLGGFNEKLF
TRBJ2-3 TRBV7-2 ASSFSGGYSDTQY
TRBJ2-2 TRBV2 ASTLVRNTGELF
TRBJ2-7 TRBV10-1 ASSERWDSPYEQY
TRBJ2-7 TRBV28 ASSLWAGNPYEQY
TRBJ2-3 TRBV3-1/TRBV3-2 ASSQVVDTQY
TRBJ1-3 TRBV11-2 ASSPPGLNTIY